The 7 T cell receptor beta chains below were found in one sample sequenced in a study of monozygotic twins with inflammatory bowel disease. TCRdb reanalyzed the 5' RACE reads and collapses them to one entry per CDR3 protein, without DNA. The table gives over 350,000 distinct CDR3 sequences; the top ten clones make up around 2.6% of it. The sequenced sample was blood. Source of these receptors: a human donor with ulcerative colitis or Crohn's disease, or a healthy co-twin of an affected twin (not recorded which).

V is TRBV12-3 or TRBV12-4 and J is TRBJ2-7; TCRdb returns TRBD1, unconfirmable since there is no DNA. The CDR3 sequence is 14 residues long. The CDR3: CASSLRQSSYEQYF.

The J gene is TRBJ2-5, the V gene TRBV25-1; the D call from TCRdb, TRBD1, cannot be confirmed without DNA. Per the germline V gene, CDR1 is MGHDK and CDR2 is SYGVNS. The CDR3 is 15 residues long. CDR3 protein: CASSEPGTTQETQYF.

The J gene is TRBJ2-1, the V gene TRBV7-2; as DNA is missing, the TRBD2 call by TCRdb cannot be tested. CDR1 and CDR2 from the germline V gene are SGHTA and FQGNSA. The CDR3 length is 15 residues. The CDR3 sequence is CASSFGSRWAHEQFF.

The rearrangement joins TRBV5-6 to TRBJ2-1; TCRdb selects TRBD1, and the lack of DNA leaves this call unchecked. The CDR3 spans 16 residues. The germline gives CDR1 SGHDT, CDR2 YYEEEE. The CDR3 loop reads CASSLVQGLYYNEQFF. Filled out from reference TRBV5-6 and TRBJ2-1, the complete variable domain reads DAGVTQSPTHLIKTRGQQVTLRCSPKSGHDTVSWYQQALGQGPQFIFQYYEEEERQRGNFPDRFSGHQFPNYSSELNVNALLLGDSALYLCASSLVQGLYYNEQFFGPGTRLTVL.

The rearrangement joins TRBV6-1 to TRBJ1-3; the D call from TCRdb, TRBD1, cannot be confirmed without DNA. The CDR3 consists of 15 residues. The germline CDR1 and CDR2 sequences are MNHNS and SASEGT. CDR3 region: CASRRDPRDGNTIYF.

The chain recombines TRBV20-1 with TRBJ2-5; TCRdb indicates TRBD1, and absent DNA this call remains unverified. The V gene's germline CDR1 is DFQATT and CDR2 SNEGSKA (reference sequence). The CDR3 sequence is 12 residues long. CDR3 sequence reads: CSASGGLETQYF.

The rearrangement joins TRBV7-9 to TRBJ1-5; TCRdb proposes TRBD1, but this gene call is untestable without DNA. This CDR3 spans 15 amino acids. Germline V gives CDR1 SEHNR, CDR2 FQNEAQ (reference sequence). CDR3: CASSLVGRGAQPQHF.